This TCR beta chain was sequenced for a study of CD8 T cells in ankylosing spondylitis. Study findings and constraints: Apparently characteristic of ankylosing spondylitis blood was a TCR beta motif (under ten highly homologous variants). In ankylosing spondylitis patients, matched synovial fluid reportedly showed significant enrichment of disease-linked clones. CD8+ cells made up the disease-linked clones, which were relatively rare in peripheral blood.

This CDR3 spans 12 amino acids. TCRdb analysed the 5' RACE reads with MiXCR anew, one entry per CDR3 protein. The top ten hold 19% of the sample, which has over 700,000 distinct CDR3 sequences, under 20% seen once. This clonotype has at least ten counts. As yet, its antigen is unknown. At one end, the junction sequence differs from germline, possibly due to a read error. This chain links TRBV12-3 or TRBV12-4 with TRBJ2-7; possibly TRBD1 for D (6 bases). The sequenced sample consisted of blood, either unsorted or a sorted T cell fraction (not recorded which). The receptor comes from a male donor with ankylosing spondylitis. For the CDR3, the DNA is TGCGCCAGCAGCGCACAGGGTTACGAGCAGTACTTC. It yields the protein CASSAQGYEQYF.